This T cell receptor (beta chain) was obtained from a study of blood T cell repertoires in COVID-19. This CDR3 is built from 13 residues. Per germline, CDR1 LNHDA and CDR2 SQIVND (reference sequence). Deletions cut 6 bases from V and 5 bases from J, with 13 bases between. Method: immunoSEQ multiplex PCR; TCRdb's copy keeps in-frame clones and lacks some. The table lists a few hundred thousand clones, over 75% of them singletons. This clonotype originated in a woman between 45 and 60 years old with active or convalescent COVID-19. The gene calls are TRBV19 and TRBJ2-5, with D maybe TRBD1 (6 bases). Sequenced sample: peripheral blood. CDR3 protein: CASSVDRSETQYF. CDR3 DNA sequence: TGTGCCAGTAGCGTGGACAGATCGGAGACCCAGTACTTC.